The 19 T cell receptor beta chains presented below share a single source sample, sequenced in a study of glioma-infiltrating T cells. The iRepertoire nested amplicon-rescue multiplex PCR amplified TCR alpha and beta CDR3s from RNA. TCRdb fed the multiplex PCR reads into MiXCR, producing one record per CDR3 protein. The data contain more than 90,000 distinct CDR3 sequences, approximately 42% of them singletons. The sequencing sample was made of glioma tissue, nonneoplastic brain tissue, or PBMCs (not recorded which). The receptors come from a human donor with low-grade glioma or glioblastoma, undergoing nonglioma brain surgery, or in good health (not recorded which).

In this sample, this clonotype turned up many times. The CDR3 DNA reads TGTGCCAGCAGTTACTCAAAGACTAGCGGACGGGCGAACACCGGGGAGCTGTTTTTT. Encoded protein: CASSYSKTSGRANTGELFF. This chain connects TRBV6-2 or TRBV6-3 to TRBJ2-2; 9 positions match TRBD2. The CDR3 is 19 residues long. J lost 0 bases, V lost 0 bases, and 8 bases had no gene match. Germline-derived CDR1 and CDR2 are MNHEY and SVGEGT.

The table lists this clonotype with many counts. It is likely a read error, because the conserved phenylalanine at the end of the CDR3 is missing. The chain joins TRBV28 to TRBJ2-2, with TRBD2 identical over 7 bases. Looked up from germline, CDR1 is MDHEN and CDR2 is SYDVKM. V gave up 6 bases and J gave up 1 base; unmatched junction bases: 11. The CDR3 consists of 17 residues. DNA for the CDR3: TGTGCCAGCAGCGCCGGTGGTAGCGGGCTGAACACCGGGGAGCTGTTTCTT. This gives the protein CASSAGGSGLNTGELFL.

This clonotype showed up just a few times. This chain links TRBV28 with TRBJ2-1; 7 positions match TRBD1. Germline V gene sequence: CDR1 MDHEN, CDR2 SYDVKM. J lost 5 bases, V lost 5 bases, and 3 bases had no gene match. The CDR3 runs to 13 residues. This CDR3 is CASSVGTDNEQFF. The DNA for the CDR3 is TGTGCCAGCAGTGTCGGGACAGACAATGAGCAGTTCTTC.

This clonotype was seen repeatedly, ten times or more. The chain recombines TRBV6-1 with TRBJ2-1, with TRBD2 identical over 10 bases. The trim removed 6 bases at V and 1 base at J, leaving 6 bases unmatched. The CDR3 covers 16 residues. Germline CDR1 is MNHNS and CDR2 is SASEGT. CDR3 sequence: CASSTGLAESYNEQFF. The CDR3 region has the DNA TGTGCCAGCAGCACCGGACTAGCGGAGTCCTACAATGAGCAGTTCTTC.

This clonotype was found many times. This chain joins TRBV5-1 and TRBJ2-5; 7 bases are shared with TRBD1. This CDR3 spans 15 amino acids. Germline loops: CDR1 SGHRS, CDR2 YFSETQ. Trimming removed 4 bases from V and 2 bases from J; junction bases left unmatched: 8. DNA of the CDR3: TGCGCCAGCAGCGAAGGACAGGCCCGACAAGAGACCCAGTACTTC. Amino acids: CASSEGQARQETQYF.

With respect to this clonotype: This sequence may be a read error, since a much larger clone differs from it by one base. CDR3 sequence (DNA): TGCAGGGGGGACGGGGGCTACGAGCAGTACTTC. It encodes CRGDGGYEQYF. The rearrangement joins TRBV20-1 to TRBJ2-7; D is perhaps TRBD2 (6 bases). Germline V gene lookup returns CDR1 DFQATT and CDR2 SNEGSKA (reference sequence). The CDR3 totals 11 residues.

This clonotype was counted at least ten times. This chain links TRBV19 with TRBJ2-7, with D perhaps TRBD2 (5 bases). The germline V gene encodes CDR1 LNHDA and CDR2 SQIVND (reference sequence). This CDR3 region has 14 residues. The ends were cut back, 4 bases at V and 0 bases at J, with 10 bases in the middle. The DNA of the CDR3 is TGTGCCAGTAGTACCGGGATTAGCTCCTACGAGCAGTACTTC. This gives the protein CASSTGISSYEQYF.

The J gene is TRBJ2-7, the V gene TRBV7-9, with TRBD1 matching over 8 bases. The V gene's germline CDR1 is SEHNR and CDR2 FQNEAQ (reference sequence). V was clipped by 2 bases and J by 5 bases; unmatched bases: 14. The CDR3 is 17 amino acids. DNA for the CDR3: TGTGCCAGCAGCTTACAATTCGGGGCAGGACAGGGCCACGAGCAGTACTTC. Its translation: CASSLQFGAGQGHEQYF. Drawing the rest from reference TRBV7-9 and TRBJ2-7, the complete variable domain is DTGVSQNPRHKITKRGQNVTFRCDPISEHNRLYWYRQTLGQGPEFLTYFQNEAQLEKSRLLSDRFSAERPKGSFSTLEIQRTEQGDSAMYLCASSLQFGAGQGHEQYFGPGTRLTVT.

This clonotype was counted at least ten times. The chain carries TRBV5-1 and TRBJ2-7, with TRBD1 matching 10 bases. Germline V gene sequence: CDR1 SGHRS, CDR2 YFSETQ. The trim removed 7 bases at V and 3 bases at J, leaving 10 bases unmatched. CDR3 length: 15 amino acids. CDR3 DNA sequence: TGCGCCAGCGGGATGGGGACAGGGGACATCTACGAGCAGTACTTC. Translating gives CASGMGTGDIYEQYF.

About this clonotype itself: Since a much larger clone is just one base distant, this may be a read error. The rearrangement uses TRBV29-1 and TRBJ1-1; D perhaps matches TRBD1 (6 bases). V was trimmed by 4 bases and J by 11 bases, leaving 17 bases between them. This CDR3 contains 12 residues. Germline V gene lookup returns CDR1 SQVTM and CDR2 ANQGSEA. The CDR3 DNA is TGCAGCGTTGGAACCAGGTACAGGGAGGCTTTCTTT. Its protein is CSVGTRYREAFF.

There are many counts of this clonotype. The chain couples TRBV9 to TRBJ2-2, with D possibly matching TRBD1 (6 bases). Per the germline V gene, CDR1 is SGDLS and CDR2 is YYNGEE. CDR3 size: 15 residues. V shed 3 bases and J shed 6 bases, with 15 bases lying between them. The DNA for the CDR3 is TGTGCCAGCAGCGCGCCAGGGGTAGAGGCCGGGGAGCTGTTTTTT. Protein product: CASSAPGVEAGELFF.

This clonotype has a single count. The chain combines TRBV18 with TRBJ2-1; 7 bases align to TRBD1. CDR1 and CDR2 (germline): KGHSH, LQKENI. Trimming removed 9 bases from V and 3 bases from J; junction bases left unmatched: 11. The length of the CDR3 is 15 residues. The CDR3 nucleotides read TGTGCCAGTATTTCAATTCGGGACAGCTACAATGAGCAGTTCTTC. It encodes CASISIRDSYNEQFF.

A remark on this clonotype: This CDR3 fails to terminate in the conserved phenylalanine or tryptophan, so it likely reflects a read error. The DNA is left out, because the CDR3 cannot be placed on it with certainty; the CDR3 is given as TCRdb lists it. The chain couples TRBV4-2 to TRBJ2-1; the listed D gene, TRBD2, was not tested against the DNA. With termini counted, the CDR3 has 8 amino acids. CDR1 and CDR2 from the germline V gene are LGHNA and YNFKEQ. CDR3 residues: CASSPRGA.

The sample holds many counts of this clonotype. V is TRBV20-1 and J is TRBJ2-3; 11 bases are a match to TRBD2. V shed 6 bases, J shed 2 bases, and the junction held 13 bases outside the gene matches. Germline-derived CDR1 and CDR2 are DFQATT and SNEGSKA (reference sequence). The CDR3 is 17 residues long. DNA of the CDR3: TGCAGTGCGGCTGACTCCGCGACTAGCGGGGTCACAGATACGCAGTATTTT. Translation: CSAADSATSGVTDTQYF.

The CDR3 sequence: CASSRDGQPQHF. The CDR3 DNA reads as TGTGCCAGCAGCCGTGACGGTCAGCCCCAGCATTTT. The chain recombines TRBV12-3 or TRBV12-4 with TRBJ1-5; no clear D. This CDR3 is built from 12 residues. Between the trimmed V and J ends, which lost 6 bases and 6 bases, there was a span of 9 bases.

The sample holds many counts of this clonotype. CDR3 loop: CASSESKTAAYEQYF. CDR3 nucleotides: TGCGCCAGCAGTGAGTCGAAGACAGCGGCCTACGAGCAGTACTTC. The V gene is TRBV10-1, the J gene TRBJ2-7; the D call may be TRBD1 or TRBD2 (5 bases each). The CDR3 runs to 15 residues. The V and J ends lost 0 bases and 2 bases respectively, with 11 bases between them. Germline V CDR1 and CDR2: WNHNN, SYGVQD (reference sequence).

In its sample, this clonotype was seen many times. Relative to the germline gene, one junction end is altered; a read error may explain this. The chain is built from TRBV7-6 and TRBJ1-2; a possible D gene is TRBD1 (6 bases). CDR1 and CDR2 (germline): SGHVS, FNYEAQ. This CDR3 has 12 residues. In nucleotides, the CDR3 is TGTGCCAGCAGCCCCCGGTGGGGGGCTGGGGGTTTC. It translates to CASSPRWGAGGF.

This clonotype was counted only a few times. The V call is TRBV7-3, the J call TRBJ1-4; D possibly corresponds to TRBD1 (6 bases). V was clipped by 2 bases and J by 5 bases, with 12 bases between them. Germline V gives CDR1 SGHTA, CDR2 FQGTGA. The CDR3 is made up of 15 amino acids. The CDR3 is CASSLAGQGNEKLFF. DNA of the CDR3: TGTGCCAGCAGCTTAGCTGGCCAGGGGAATGAAAAACTGTTTTTT.

As to this clonotype: Lacking the conserved final phenylalanine or tryptophan, this CDR3 likely reflects a read error. This rearrangement joins TRBV6-2 or TRBV6-3 to TRBJ2-1; 9 positions agree with TRBD2. The CDR3 spans 16 residues. Germline trimming cut 0 bases from V and 7 bases from J; bases unmatched to any gene: 7. Germline lookup yields CDR1 MNHEY and CDR2 SVGEGT. The CDR3 DNA reads as TGTGCCAGCAGTTACTCAGGCGGGACTAGCTTTAATGAGCAGTTCCTA. It encodes CASSYSGGTSFNEQFL.